Presented here are 29 T cell receptor beta chains from one specimen sequenced in a study of Ad26.COV2.S vaccination and SARS-CoV-2 variants. The treatment denotes: roughly 20 received Ad26.COV2.S at low or high dose, single or two shots; about five received placebo; per-sample allocation not given. Day 63 following the first vaccine or placebo injection was when the samples were taken. Generated by immunoSEQ multiplex PCR, the TCRdb table keeps only in-frame clones and is missing some. The profile shows under 600,000 clones, about nine tenths of them singletons. Source: peripheral blood, taken in a trial of Ad26.COV2.S vaccine versus placebo. The receptors derive from a person aged 18-60 years who received the Ad26.COV2.S COVID-19 vaccine or a placebo.

V usage is TRBV30 and J usage is TRBJ2-1; D uncertain. This CDR3 has 12 residues. The V end lost 4 bases, the J end lost 5 bases, and 9 bases lay between the germline ends. Germline V lookup: CDR1 GTSNPN, CDR2 SVGIG (reference sequence). The CDR3 sequence: CAWTQANNEQFF. For the CDR3, the DNA is TGTGCCTGGACGCAGGCTAACAATGAGCAGTTCTTC.

This clone was found a few times. The chain has TRBV25-1 and TRBJ1-5; D not certain. CDR1 is MGHDK, CDR2 SYGVNS, per germline. Trimming took 0 bases from V and 7 from J, leaving 10 bases between them. The CDR3 runs 14 residues. CDR3: CASSEYVSNQPQHF. As DNA, the CDR3 is TGTGCCAGCAGTGAATATGTCTCCAACCAGCCCCAGCATTTT.

The V call is TRBV7-2, the J call TRBJ1-3; D is undetermined. This CDR3 region has 15 residues. The V gene lost 4 bases and the J gene lost 0 bases, with 10 bases spanning the gap. The germline V gene has CDR1 SGHTA and CDR2 FQGNSA. CDR3 sequence reads: CASSSRVVSGNTIYF. CDR3 sequence (DNA): TGTGCCAGCAGCTCCCGGGTCGTCTCTGGAAACACCATATATTTT.

This clone turned up a few times. The genes are TRBV25-1 and TRBJ1-4, with D unresolved. The V gene lost 5 bases and the J gene lost 1 base, with 8 bases spanning the gap. The CDR3 length is 14 residues. Germline values: CDR1 MGHDK, CDR2 SYGVNS. DNA for the CDR3: TGTGCCAGCAGTCAGACACTAACTAATGAAAAACTGTTTTTT. Its translation: CASSQTLTNEKLFF.

The rearrangement joins TRBV24-1 to TRBJ2-3, with D uncertain. CDR1 and CDR2 from the germline V gene are KGHDR and SFDVKD. V was shortened by 5 bases and J by 1 base, with 12 bases between the two germline ends. The CDR3 has 15 residues. The CDR3: CATSGRAWGTDTQYF. CDR3 nucleotides: TGTGCCACCAGTGGTAGGGCCTGGGGCACAGATACGCAGTATTTT.

CDR3 in amino acids: CASRGVPLRDTQYF. DNA for the CDR3: TGTGCCAGCAGAGGGGTCCCGTTGAGGGATACGCAGTATTTT. The chain employs TRBV6-5 and TRBJ2-3; TRBD1 is a possible D gene (5 bases). Germline V gene data show CDR1 as MNHEY and CDR2 as SVGAGI. The CDR3 length is 14 residues. V dropped 6 bases and J dropped 6 bases, with 16 bases sitting between them.

CDR3 coding DNA: TGTGCCAGCAGCTTAGACAGGTGGAGCTCCTACAATGAGCAGTTCTTC. Translating it yields CASSLDRWSSYNEQFF. This chain joins TRBV7-9 and TRBJ2-1; maybe TRBD1 (5 bases). The CDR3 covers 16 residues. The germline V gene encodes CDR1 SEHNR and CDR2 FQNEAQ (reference sequence). V was cut by 1 base and J by 0 bases, with 10 bases left in between.

The chain combines TRBV28 with TRBJ2-3, with D perhaps matching TRBD1 or TRBD2 (9 bases each). Germline V gene sequence: CDR1 MDHEN, CDR2 SYDVKM. The CDR3 has 18 amino acids. The V gene lost 3 bases and the J gene lost 2 bases, with 21 bases spanning the gap. The CDR3 is CASSFGSGGTGPTDTQYF. The CDR3 coding sequence is TGTGCCAGCAGTTTTGGAAGCGGGGGGACAGGGCCCACAGATACGCAGTATTTT.

The chain joins TRBV6-5 to TRBJ2-5; possible D gene TRBD2, 5 bases. Between the trimmed V and J ends, which lost 2 bases and 9 bases, there was a span of 19 bases. This CDR3 spans 15 amino acids. CDR1 and CDR2 (germline): MNHEY, SVGAGI. The CDR3 DNA is TGTGCCAGCAGTTACCCACAGCCGGGTCTCGGGGCCCAGTACTTC. Protein product: CASSYPQPGLGAQYF.

V usage is TRBV5-6 and J usage is TRBJ1-2; the D is unclear. The CDR3 spans 12 residues. CDR1 and CDR2 (germline): SGHDT, YYEEEE. Trimming shortened V by 5 bases and J by 7 bases, and 12 bases separated the two germline ends. The CDR3 sequence: CASRGRLFGYTF. Written as DNA, the CDR3 is TGTGCCAGCAGAGGCAGATTATTTGGCTACACCTTC.

The CDR3 coding sequence is TGTGCCAGCAGCTTAGGGCAGGGATTGAGGGACGAGCAGTACTTC. Translation gives CASSLGQGLRDEQYF. The chain joins TRBV7-2 to TRBJ2-7; D may correspond to TRBD1 or TRBD2 (5 bases each). The ends were cut back, 1 base at V and 5 bases at J, with 15 bases in the middle. From germline, CDR1 is SGHTA and CDR2 FQGNSA. The CDR3 is made up of 15 amino acids.

V usage is TRBV7-2 and J usage is TRBJ2-7, with 10 nucleotides matching TRBD1. The CDR3 length is 14 residues. Trimming removed 4 bases from V and 3 bases from J; junction bases left unmatched: 3. Looked up from germline, CDR1 is SGHTA and CDR2 is FQGNSA. For the CDR3, the DNA is TGTGCCAGCAGCTGGACAGGGGGGGACTACGAGCAGTACTTC. Translated, it gives CASSWTGGDYEQYF.

V and J are TRBV7-3 and TRBJ1-1; a weak D match, TRBD1 (5 bases). The CDR3 has 14 amino acids. V gave up 2 bases and J gave up 1 base, with 8 bases separating them. Per germline, CDR1 SGHTA and CDR2 FQGTGA. CDR3 in amino acids: CASSLSGTNTEAFF. CDR3 in DNA: TGTGCCAGCAGCTTATCAGGGACGAACACTGAAGCTTTCTTT.

This clone was seen only once. DNA for the CDR3: TGTGCCTGGAGTGGCGGCTCGCAGAACTATGGCTACACCTTC. This gives the protein CAWSGGSQNYGYTF. This sequence joins TRBV30 and TRBJ1-2; the D is unclear. CDR3 size: 14 residues. Germline V CDR1 and CDR2: GTSNPN, SVGIG (reference sequence). V dropped 1 base and J dropped 2 bases, with 11 bases sitting between them.

The rearrangement uses TRBV28 and TRBJ2-1, with D perhaps matching TRBD1 (6 bases). The germline gives CDR1 MDHEN, CDR2 SYDVKM. This CDR3 region has 14 residues. The ends were cut back, 7 bases at V and 5 bases at J, with 15 bases in the middle. DNA of the CDR3: TGTGCCAGCAAAATGGACAGCACTCACAATGAGCAGTTCTTC. It is translated as CASKMDSTHNEQFF.

The chain recombines TRBV24-1 with TRBJ2-3, with 15 bases matching TRBD2. Germline V gives CDR1 KGHDR, CDR2 SFDVKD. J lost 3 bases, V lost 3 bases, and 3 bases had no gene match. The CDR3 has 17 residues. Here the CDR3 reads CATSDGTSGRRTDTQYF. DNA of the CDR3: TGTGCCACCAGTGATGGGACTAGCGGGAGGCGTACAGATACGCAGTATTTT.

The chain links TRBV7-9 to TRBJ1-1, with D uncertain. Trimming took off 5 bases at V and 2 bases at J, with 12 bases between the two ends. Germline V gene data show CDR1 as SEHNR and CDR2 as FQNEAQ (reference sequence). The CDR3 is 14 residues long. CDR3 in amino acids: CASSVGNGNTEAFF. CDR3 nucleotide sequence: TGTGCCAGCAGCGTAGGGAACGGAAACACTGAAGCTTTCTTT.

The rearrangement uses TRBV18 and TRBJ2-5; the D gene could be TRBD1 or TRBD2 (6 bases each). Germline-derived CDR1 and CDR2 are KGHSH and LQKENI. This CDR3 spans 15 amino acids. Trimming removed 3 bases at V and 3 bases at J, with 14 bases between. CDR3 sequence (DNA): TGTGCCAGCTCACCGACAGGAGGGAGGAAAGAGACCCAGTACTTC. Translation: CASSPTGGRKETQYF.

The chain links TRBV9 to TRBJ2-2, with 14 bases matching TRBD2. The length of the CDR3 is 18 residues. CDR1 is SGDLS and CDR2 is YYNGEE in the germline V gene. The ends lost 1 base at V and 7 bases at J; junction bases unmatched: 9. For the CDR3, the DNA is TGTGCCAGCAGCGTATATGTCGGACTAGCGGGAGGTGTCGGGGAGCTGTTTTTT. Translated, it gives CASSVYVGLAGGVGELFF.

The V and J genes are TRBV7-3 and TRBJ2-3; 8 positions match TRBD2. The V segment lost 0 bases and the J segment 5 bases; nucleotides outside the gene matches: 7. CDR1 SGHTA and CDR2 FQGTGA come from the germline V gene. The CDR3 runs to 16 residues. As DNA, the CDR3 is TGTGCCAGCAGCTTAACGATGGCGGGGGGCGGAGATACGCAGTATTTT. Its protein product is CASSLTMAGGGDTQYF.

This clone showed up just a few times. The J gene is TRBJ1-5, the V gene TRBV6-2 or TRBV6-3; no clear D. This CDR3 is built from 15 residues. CDR1 is MNHEY, CDR2 SVGEGT, per germline. V lost 3 bases and J lost 4, with 13 bases in between. The CDR3 DNA sequence: TGTGCCAGCAGTTATGGAGGGTCGGGAAATCAGCCCCAGCATTTT. It specifies CASSYGGSGNQPQHF.

The chain is built from TRBV25-1 and TRBJ2-7; a possible D gene is TRBD2 (6 bases). In germline, CDR1 is MGHDK, CDR2 SYGVNS. CDR3 length: 16 amino acids. The germline V and J ends were trimmed by 3 bases and 1 base, with 16 bases remaining between them. The CDR3 is CASSEWAGRWSYEQYF. The CDR3, as DNA: TGTGCCAGCAGTGAGTGGGCGGGGAGATGGTCCTACGAGCAGTACTTC.

The chain joins TRBV20-1 to TRBJ1-5; D remains unclear. CDR1 and CDR2 from the germline V gene are DFQATT and SNEGSKA (reference sequence). CDR3 length: 14 amino acids. Between the trimmed V and J ends, which lost 3 bases and 3 bases, there was a span of 12 bases. This chain's CDR3 is CSASSTVSNQPQHF. CDR3 coding DNA: TGCAGTGCTAGTTCGACGGTCTCCAATCAGCCCCAGCATTTT.

V gene TRBV6-2 or TRBV6-3 combines with J gene TRBJ2-5; D uncertain. The V end lost 2 bases, the J end lost 4 bases, and 11 bases lay between the germline ends. This CDR3 is 14 amino acids long. The V gene's germline CDR1 is MNHEY and CDR2 SVGEGT. CDR3 amino acids: CASSYGRLGETQYF. The CDR3 DNA reads as TGTGCCAGCAGTTACGGGCGCCTGGGAGAGACCCAGTACTTC.

The chain is built from TRBV27 and TRBJ2-3; 10 bases match TRBD2. In germline, CDR1 is MNHEY, CDR2 SMNVEV (reference sequence). Trimming took 7 bases from V and 8 from J; bases not matched to a gene: 9. The CDR3 sequence is 14 residues long. CDR3 nucleotides: TGTGCCAGCACCTCTATACTAGCGGGGTCTACGCAGTATTTT. Protein product: CASTSILAGSTQYF.

The chain recombines TRBV6-5 with TRBJ1-2; D is ambiguous. CDR1 and CDR2 from the germline V gene are MNHEY and SVGAGI. The CDR3 has 13 residues. V was trimmed by 4 bases and J by 1 base, leaving 7 bases between them. The CDR3 coding sequence is TGTGCCAGCAGTTCCAGCGATAACTATGGCTACACCTTC. This translates into CASSSSDNYGYTF.

The J gene is TRBJ1-4, the V gene TRBV4-2; 9 bases are shared with TRBD1. Losses at the gene ends were 4 bases for V and 7 bases for J; bases not matched to a gene: 4. The length of the CDR3 is 14 residues. Germline V gives CDR1 LGHNA, CDR2 YNFKEQ. CDR3: CASSPGQGGEKLFF. The CDR3 DNA sequence: TGTGCCAGCAGCCCGGGACAGGGTGGTGAAAAACTGTTTTTT.

The chain employs TRBV7-6 and TRBJ2-7, with a weak D call TRBD1 (5 bases). Germline-derived CDR1 and CDR2 are SGHVS and FNYEAQ. The CDR3 is made up of 14 amino acids. The V end lost 1 base, the J end lost 2 bases, and 9 bases lay between the germline ends. The CDR3 sequence is CASSLGRQPYEQYF. As DNA, the CDR3 is TGTGCCAGCAGCTTAGGGAGACAGCCCTACGAGCAGTACTTC.

The chain recombines TRBV7-3 with TRBJ2-1, with TRBD2 as a possible D gene (6 bases). Germline V gives CDR1 SGHTA, CDR2 FQGTGA. This CDR3 is built from 15 residues. V was shortened by 1 base and J by 2 bases, with 9 bases between the two germline ends. CDR3 sequence: CASSLSPSAYNEQFF. Here the CDR3 DNA reads TGTGCCAGCAGCTTAAGTCCTAGCGCCTACAATGAGCAGTTCTTC. Full variable domain (outside the CDR3, taken from reference TRBV7-3 and TRBJ2-1): GAGVSQTPSNKVTEKGKYVELRCDPISGHTALYWYRQSLGQGPEFLIYFQGTGAADDSGLPNDRFFAVRPEGSVSTLKIQRTERGDSAVYLCASSLSPSAYNEQFFGPGTRLTVL.